A single sample gave rise to the 29 T cell receptor beta chains below, sequenced in a study of T cell changes during pregnancy in multiple sclerosis. Here immunoSEQ multiplex PCR was the method, and the copy in TCRdb shows in-frame clones only, minus some. Of about 110,000 clones in the sample, about 94% are singletons; the top ten hold 1.5%. The starting material was peripheral blood, obtained in the third trimester of pregnancy. The source of these receptors is a female donor with multiple sclerosis, enrolled in a pregnancy study.

The sample holds a few counts of this clone. This chain joins TRBV25-1 and TRBJ1-1; D is unclear. CDR3 length: 12 amino acids. V was shortened by 6 bases and J by 1 base, with 6 bases between the two germline ends. Per the germline V gene, CDR1 is MGHDK and CDR2 is SYGVNS. This chain's CDR3 is CASRVENTEAFF. CDR3 sequence (DNA): TGTGCCAGCAGGGTAGAGAACACTGAAGCTTTCTTT.

The chain recombines TRBV4-1 with TRBJ1-2, with 12 bases that match TRBD1. CDR1 is MGHRA and CDR2 is YSYEKL in the germline V gene. With V trimmed by 4 bases and J by 3 bases, 9 bases remained unmatched. This CDR3 is 17 amino acids long. The CDR3 nucleotides read TGCGCCAGCAGCCTAAGGTTAGGGACAGGGGGCGACTATGGCTACACCTTC. This encodes CASSLRLGTGGDYGYTF.

The chain joins TRBV7-2 to TRBJ1-2; unclear D gene. Germline loops: CDR1 SGHTA, CDR2 FQGNSA. The CDR3 loop spans 13 amino acids. V was pared by 1 base and J by 4 bases, with 7 bases between. DNA of the CDR3: TGTGCCAGCAGCTTAGTAGTTGGCTATGGCTACACCTTC. Translated: CASSLVVGYGYTF. The full variable domain, rest sourced from reference TRBV7-2 and TRBJ1-2, is GAGVSQSPSNKVTEKGKDVELRCDPISGHTALYWYRQSLGQGLEFLIYFQGNSAPDKSGLPSDRFSAERTGGSVSTLTIQRTQQEDSAVYLCASSLVVGYGYTFGSGTRLTVV.

Comments on this clone: One end of the junction does not line up with germline, which may come from a read error. This rearrangement joins TRBV27 to TRBJ2-7; D is uncertain. Germline CDR1 is MNHEY and CDR2 is SMNVEV (reference sequence). This CDR3 contains 16 residues. CDR3 DNA: TGTGCCAGCAGTTCGGTAGTGATCTCCAACTCCCACGAGCAGTACTTC. It specifies CASSSVVISNSHEQYF.

The CDR3 nucleotides are TGTGCCAGCAGTCTCGCAAGGGGCCGCAATGAGCAGTTCTTC. Translating gives CASSLARGRNEQFF. V and J are TRBV27 and TRBJ2-1, with D tentatively TRBD1 (5 bases). Trimming shortened V by 5 bases and J by 6 bases, and 14 bases separated the two germline ends. This CDR3 has 14 residues. The germline gives CDR1 MNHEY, CDR2 SMNVEV (reference sequence).

The rearrangement joins TRBV5-1 to TRBJ2-3; 14 nucleotides align to TRBD2. In germline, CDR1 is SGHRS, CDR2 YFSETQ. V shed 4 bases and J 3 bases; nucleotides not matched to a gene: 13. The CDR3 is 19 residues long. This CDR3 reads CASSGPPGLAGERTDTQYF. The CDR3 nucleotides read TGCGCCAGCAGCGGTCCCCCGGGACTAGCGGGAGAAAGAACAGATACGCAGTATTTT. Variable domain in full (rest from reference TRBV5-1 and TRBJ2-3): KAGVTQTPRYLIKTRGQQVTLSCSPISGHRSVSWYQQTPGQGLQFLFEYFSETQRNKGNFPGRFSGRQFSNSRSEMNVSTLELGDSALYLCASSGPPGLAGERTDTQYFGPGTRLTVL.

DNA for the CDR3: TGTGCCAGTAGTCCCTCCCCTAGAGTAAGAAGGGAGCAGTTCTTC. This codes for CASSPSPRVRREQFF. The rearrangement joins TRBV19 to TRBJ2-1; D gene unclear. The CDR3 is made up of 15 amino acids. The germline V and J ends were trimmed by 5 bases and 10 bases, with 21 bases remaining between them. CDR1 and CDR2 (germline): LNHDA, SQIVND (reference sequence).

The CDR3 loop reads CASSLTSENYEQYF. The CDR3 nucleotides read TGTGCCAGCAGCTTAACTAGCGAGAACTACGAGCAGTACTTC. V gene TRBV7-2 combines with J gene TRBJ2-7, with 7 bases lining up with TRBD2. CDR3 length: 14 residues. CDR1 is SGHTA and CDR2 is FQGNSA in the germline V gene. The trim removed 2 bases at V and 3 bases at J, leaving 4 bases unmatched.

The gene calls are TRBV6-1 and TRBJ1-1; D may be TRBD1 (5 bases). The CDR3 length is 14 residues. Trimming took off 4 bases at V and 1 base at J, with 10 bases between the two ends. Germline V gives CDR1 MNHNS, CDR2 SASEGT. CDR3 bases: TGTGCCAGCAGTGCCTCAAGGGGGAACACTGAAGCTTTCTTT. Amino acid sequence: CASSASRGNTEAFF.

V is TRBV30 and J is TRBJ1-6, with D unresolved. Trimming left V 0 bases short and J 7 bases short, with 7 bases between. The CDR3 has 13 amino acids. Germline CDR1 is GTSNPN and CDR2 is SVGIG (reference sequence). CDR3 protein: CAWSVLGNSPLHF. The CDR3 DNA reads TGTGCCTGGAGTGTACTGGGCAATTCACCCCTCCACTTT. Full variable domain (rest looked up from reference TRBV30 and TRBJ1-6): SQTIHQWPATLVQPVGSPLSLECTVEGTSNPNLYWYRQAAGRGLQLLFYSVGIGQISSEVPQNLSASRPQDRQFILSSKKLLLSDSGFYLCAWSVLGNSPLHFGNGTRLTVT.

The chain links TRBV28 to TRBJ1-1; D not certain. CDR3 length equals 12 residues. The germline V gene encodes CDR1 MDHEN and CDR2 SYDVKM. V lost 5 bases, J lost 8 bases, and 12 bases lay in between. The CDR3 sequence: CASSTLVGEAFF. CDR3 nucleotides: TGTGCCAGCAGTACTCTAGTTGGGGAAGCTTTCTTT. Full variable domain (remainder filled in from reference TRBV28 and TRBJ1-1): DVKVTQSSRYLVKRTGEKVFLECVQDMDHENMFWYRQDPGLGLRLIYFSYDVKMKEKGDIPEGYSVSREKKERFSLILESASTNQTSMYLCASSTLVGEAFFGQGTRLTVV.

This chain joins TRBV2 and TRBJ2-4; TRBD2 might be the D (5 bases). In germline, CDR1 is SNHLY, CDR2 FYNNEI. Trimming pared 0 bases from V and 8 bases from J, leaving 11 bases between. The CDR3 totals 14 residues. CDR3 coding DNA: TGTGCCAGCAGTGAAGCTCTGTACGGGGACATTCAGTACTTC. This codes for CASSEALYGDIQYF. The full variable domain, in which reference TRBV2 and TRBJ2-4 provide the parts outside the CDR3, is EPEVTQTPSHQVTQMGQEVILRCVPISNHLYFYWYRQILGQKVEFLVSFYNNEISEKSEIFDDQFSVERPDGSNFTLKIRSTKLEDSAMYFCASSEALYGDIQYFGAGTRLSVL.

The rearrangement links TRBV5-1 to TRBJ1-5; 11 bases are shared with TRBD1. This CDR3 contains 16 residues. The V and J ends lost 0 bases and 9 bases, in that order; junction bases with no gene match: 8. CDR1 and CDR2 (germline): SGHRS, YFSETQ. CDR3 loop: CASSLDGTGGRGPQHF. The CDR3 DNA is TGCGCCAGCAGCTTGGATGGGACAGGGGGTAGGGGGCCCCAGCATTTT. Full variable domain (rest looked up from reference TRBV5-1 and TRBJ1-5): KAGVTQTPRYLIKTRGQQVTLSCSPISGHRSVSWYQQTPGQGLQFLFEYFSETQRNKGNFPGRFSGRQFSNSRSEMNVSTLELGDSALYLCASSLDGTGGRGPQHFGDGTRLSIL.

This clone was seen once. The chain combines TRBV5-1 with TRBJ1-3; D is ambiguous. The germline gives CDR1 SGHRS, CDR2 YFSETQ. The CDR3 sequence is 16 residues long. V dropped 0 bases and J dropped 0 bases, with 10 bases sitting between them. In DNA, the CDR3 is TGCGCCAGCAGCTTGGGGGGAGGCGCCTCTGGAAACACCATATATTTT. Its protein is CASSLGGGASGNTIYF.

The V call is TRBV6-5, the J call TRBJ1-4; 9 bases are a match to TRBD1. J was trimmed by 11 bases and V by 6 bases; bases with no gene match: 10. The CDR3 runs to 14 residues. Germline-derived CDR1 and CDR2 are MNHEY and SVGAGI. In DNA, the CDR3 is TGTGCCAGCAGCTCCACGGACAGGGGCGGGAAACTGTTTTTT. Translation: CASSSTDRGGKLFF.

The rearrangement joins TRBV6-5 to TRBJ2-5; D is ambiguous. The CDR3 is made up of 12 amino acids. V lost 8 bases, J lost 5 bases, and 12 bases lay in between. Germline loops: CDR1 MNHEY, CDR2 SVGAGI. CDR3 residues: CASGRAGETQYF. The CDR3 DNA sequence: TGTGCCAGCGGCAGAGCCGGGGAGACCCAGTACTTC.

V usage is TRBV30 and J usage is TRBJ1-4; D unclear. The length of the CDR3 is 15 residues. The V end lost 2 bases, the J end lost 10 bases, and 20 bases lay between the germline ends. Per the germline V gene, CDR1 is GTSNPN and CDR2 is SVGIG (reference sequence). This CDR3 reads CAWSTTAIPTIKLFF. DNA for the CDR3: TGTGCCTGGAGTACTACGGCAATTCCTACCATAAAACTGTTTTTT.

The rearrangement uses TRBV5-1 and TRBJ1-4, with D possibly being TRBD1 (5 bases). The CDR3 has 14 amino acids. Looked up from germline, CDR1 is SGHRS and CDR2 is YFSETQ. Trimming took off 2 bases at V and 5 bases at J, with 10 bases between the two ends. CDR3 bases: TGCGCCAGCAGCTTTGGGCAGGGCAATGAAAAACTGTTTTTT. Translating gives CASSFGQGNEKLFF.

This rearrangement joins TRBV7-8 to TRBJ1-5, with 7 bases aligning to TRBD1. The V and J ends lost 4 bases and 0 bases, in that order; junction bases with no gene match: 9. The germline CDR1 and CDR2 sequences are SGHVS and FQNEAQ. CDR3 length: 17 residues. The CDR3 DNA is TGTGCCAGCAGCTATCGGGACAGAAGTTATAGCAATCAGCCCCAGCATTTT. Its translation: CASSYRDRSYSNQPQHF. The complete variable domain, with remaining parts taken from reference TRBV7-8 and TRBJ1-5, reads GAGVSQSPRYKVAKRGQDVALRCDPISGHVSLFWYQQALGQGPEFLTYFQNEAQLDKSGLPSDRFFAERPEGSVSTLKIQRTQQEDSAVYLCASSYRDRSYSNQPQHFGDGTRLSIL.

The chain uses TRBV4-1 and TRBJ2-1; TRBD1 agrees at 10 bases. This CDR3 region has 17 residues. Germline CDR1 is MGHRA and CDR2 is YSYEKL. V was pared by 0 bases and J by 12 bases, with 14 bases of the junction left unmatched. For the CDR3, the DNA is TGCGCCAGCAGCCAAGATCGAGTGACAGGGGGCGGGAATCGGCAGTTCTTC. Translated: CASSQDRVTGGGNRQFF.

The chain couples TRBV6-6 to TRBJ1-1; D perhaps matches TRBD1 (6 bases). From germline, CDR1 is MNHNY and CDR2 SVGAGI (reference sequence). The CDR3 loop spans 13 amino acids. The germline V and J ends were trimmed by 2 bases and 7 bases, with 11 bases remaining between them. The CDR3 protein is CASSYQHRDEAFF. CDR3 DNA sequence: TGTGCCAGCAGTTACCAACACAGGGATGAAGCTTTCTTT.

This chain connects TRBV19 to TRBJ2-1, with 10 positions matching TRBD2. V was clipped by 7 bases and J by 3 bases; unmatched bases: 6. The CDR3 sequence is 15 residues long. The germline gives CDR1 LNHDA, CDR2 SQIVND (reference sequence). This chain's CDR3 is CASTPSGRIYNEQFF. The CDR3 nucleotides read TGTGCCAGTACCCCTAGCGGGAGAATCTACAATGAGCAGTTCTTC. Combining the CDR3 with reference TRBV19 and TRBJ2-1 gives the whole variable domain DGGITQSPKYLFRKEGQNVTLSCEQNLNHDAMYWYRQDPGQGLRLIYYSQIVNDFQKGDIAEGYSVSREKKESFPLTVTSAQKNPTAFYLCASTPSGRIYNEQFFGPGTRLTVL.

The CDR3 loop reads CASRILAGVHGELFF. DNA of the CDR3: TGTGCCAGCAGAATACTAGCGGGAGTCCACGGGGAGCTGTTTTTT. This chain links TRBV28 with TRBJ2-2; TRBD2 matches at 11 bases. The CDR3 consists of 15 residues. The germline CDR1 and CDR2 sequences are MDHEN and SYDVKM. Unmatched junction bases numbered 7, after V lost 6 bases and J lost 7 bases.

J is TRBJ2-3 and V is TRBV27, with TRBD2 matching 16 bases. With V trimmed by 5 bases and J by 2 bases, 7 bases remained unmatched. Germline V gene data show CDR1 as MNHEY and CDR2 as SMNVEV (reference sequence). CDR3 size: 18 residues. CDR3 sequence reads: CASSPFGTSGRATDTQYF. The CDR3 bases are TGTGCCAGCAGTCCATTTGGGACTAGCGGGAGGGCCACAGATACGCAGTATTTT.

The CDR3 region is CASRTLAVPTDTQYF. The DNA for the CDR3 is TGTGCCAGCAGGACTCTAGCGGTACCCACAGATACGCAGTATTTT. The chain employs TRBV2 and TRBJ2-3; 7 positions agree with TRBD2. Looked up from germline, CDR1 is SNHLY and CDR2 is FYNNEI. V was pared by 6 bases and J by 2 bases, with 8 bases of the junction left unmatched. This CDR3 spans 15 amino acids.

This clone was observed a single time. The J gene is TRBJ1-2, the V gene TRBV6-6, with 10 bases lining up with TRBD1. The CDR3 sequence is 14 residues long. V shed 6 bases, J shed 4 bases, and the junction held 5 bases outside the gene matches. Germline lookup yields CDR1 MNHNY and CDR2 SVGAGI (reference sequence). The CDR3 DNA sequence: TGTGCCAGCAGGGGACAGGGGAGTACCTATGGCTACACCTTC. Translating it yields CASRGQGSTYGYTF.

This chain connects TRBV5-4 to TRBJ1-1; D is perhaps TRBD1 (5 bases). The CDR3 covers 15 residues. V was trimmed by 5 bases and J by 0 bases, leaving 14 bases between them. Per germline, CDR1 SGHNT and CDR2 YYREEE (reference sequence). This CDR3 is CASSSREGMNTEAFF. The DNA of the CDR3 is TGTGCCAGCAGTTCGAGGGAGGGGATGAACACTGAAGCTTTCTTT.

The chain is built from TRBV29-1 and TRBJ2-2; 12 bases align to TRBD2. The V segment lost 4 bases and the J segment 6 bases; nucleotides outside the gene matches: 3. This CDR3 is built from 14 residues. From germline, CDR1 is SQVTM and CDR2 ANQGSEA. The DNA of the CDR3 is TGCAGCGTTGGACTAGCGGGAGAGGCCGGGGAGCTGTTTTTT. This codes for CSVGLAGEAGELFF.

The gene calls are TRBV6-4 and TRBJ1-2; 7 bases are a match to TRBD1. The CDR3 contains 15 residues. The germline V gene encodes CDR1 MRHNA and CDR2 SNTAGT. V lost 6 bases to trimming and J lost 2 bases; unmatched junction nucleotides: 9. Here the CDR3 DNA reads TGTGCCAGCAGCGAGACGACAGGGACCAACTATGGCTACACCTTC. This codes for CASSETTGTNYGYTF.